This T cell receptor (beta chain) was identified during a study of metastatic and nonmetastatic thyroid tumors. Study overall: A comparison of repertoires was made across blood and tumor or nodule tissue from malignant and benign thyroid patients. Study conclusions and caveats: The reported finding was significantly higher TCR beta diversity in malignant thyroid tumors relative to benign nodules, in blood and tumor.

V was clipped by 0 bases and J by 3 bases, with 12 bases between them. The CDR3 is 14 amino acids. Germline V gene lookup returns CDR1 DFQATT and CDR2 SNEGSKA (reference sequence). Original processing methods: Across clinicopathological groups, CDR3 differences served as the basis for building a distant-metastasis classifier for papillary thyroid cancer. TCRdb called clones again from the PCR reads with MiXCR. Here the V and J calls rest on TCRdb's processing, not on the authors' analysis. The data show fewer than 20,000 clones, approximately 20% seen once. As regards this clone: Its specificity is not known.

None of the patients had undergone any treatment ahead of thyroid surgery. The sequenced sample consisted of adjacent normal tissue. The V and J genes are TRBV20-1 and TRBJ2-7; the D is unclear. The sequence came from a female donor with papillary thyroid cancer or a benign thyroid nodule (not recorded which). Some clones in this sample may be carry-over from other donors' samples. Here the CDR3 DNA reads TGCAGTGCTAGAGATGCAGCCGGCATCTACGAGCAGTACTTC. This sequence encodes CSARDAAGIYEQYF.